The 20 T cell receptor beta chains below all came from one sample that was sequenced in a study of vaccination and CD4 T cells after COVID-19. The antigens these receptors bind are not known. Once obtained from cultured CD4+ T cells, the DNA was sequenced using the Oncomine TCR Beta short-read assay. MiXCR was run by TCRdb on the PCR reads, yielding one entry per CDR3 protein. Among over 15,000 distinct CDR3 sequences listed, approximately 49% were seen once. The treatment is: approximately 10-day PBMC culture with coronavirus spike peptide pools or control peptides (ViraFEST assay). The sample was CD4+ T cells from blood, cultured in vitro, taken before SARS-CoV-2 vaccination. Receptors were obtained from a human donor who had recovered from COVID-19.

DNA for the CDR3: TGCGCCAGCAGCCAAGGCGGGACAGGGGTAGAAAAACTGTTTTTT. This encodes CASSQGGTGVEKLFF. The chain employs TRBV4-1 and TRBJ1-4; 10 nucleotides line up with TRBD1. Germline values: CDR1 MGHRA, CDR2 YSYEKL. Unmatched junction bases numbered 4, after V lost 1 base and J lost 8 bases. The CDR3 runs 15 residues.

The V gene is TRBV14, the J gene TRBJ2-7; TRBD2 matches 8 bases. The CDR3 length is 14 residues. After removal of 5 bases from V and 7 bases from J, the junction contained 10 bases not matched to a gene. CDR1 and CDR2 from the germline V gene are SGHDN and FVKESK. The CDR3: CASSKAGERGEQYF. The CDR3 nucleotides are TGTGCCAGCAGCAAAGCGGGAGAACGTGGTGAGCAGTACTTC. The full variable domain, in which reference TRBV14 and TRBJ2-7 provide the parts outside the CDR3, is EAGVTQFPSHSVIEKGQTVTLRCDPISGHDNLYWYRRVMGKEIKFLLHFVKESKQDESGMPNNRFLAERTGGTYSTLKVQPAELEDSGVYFCASSKAGERGEQYFGPGTRLTVT.

This clonotype turned up a few times. The V gene is TRBV30, the J gene TRBJ2-4; the match to TRBD2 covers 12 bases. Looked up from germline, CDR1 is GTSNPN and CDR2 is SVGIG (reference sequence). CDR3 length equals 15 residues. V was clipped by 3 bases and J by 4 bases; unmatched bases: 4. This CDR3 reads CAWRLAGGWKNIQYF. The CDR3 DNA reads TGTGCCTGGAGACTAGCGGGAGGTTGGAAAAACATTCAGTACTTC.

The chain has TRBV5-4 and TRBJ2-1; the match to TRBD2 covers 14 bases. J gave up 9 bases and V 3 bases, and 8 bases lay outside the gene matches. The length of the CDR3 is 16 residues. Per germline, CDR1 SGHNT and CDR2 YYREEE (reference sequence). The CDR3 region has the DNA TGTGCCAGCAGCTCCGGGACTAGCGGGAGAGGGGGTGAGCAGTTCTTC. Amino acid sequence: CASSSGTSGRGGEQFF.

There are a few counts of this clonotype. The DNA is left out, because the CDR3 cannot be placed on it with certainty; the CDR3 is given as TCRdb lists it. The chain is built from TRBV28 and TRBJ2-1. Per the germline V gene, CDR1 is MDHEN and CDR2 is SYDVKM. The CDR3 sequence runs 15 residues, both termini included. The chain's CDR3 is CASSSSGSSYNEQFF.

This chain links TRBV20-1 with TRBJ2-5, with TRBD1 identical over 7 bases. Germline loops: CDR1 DFQATT, CDR2 SNEGSKA (reference sequence). The CDR3 runs to 13 residues. V trimming: 8 bases; J trimming: 2 bases; junction bases outside the gene matches: 8. The CDR3 DNA is TGCAGTTCCTCTCGGGGACAGCAAGAGACCCAGTACTTC. It codes for CSSSRGQQETQYF.

This clonotype has only a few counts. Germline and junction disagree at one end, which may indicate a read error. This rearrangement joins TRBV7-9 to TRBJ2-4; no reliable D call. Germline-derived CDR1 and CDR2 are SEHNR and FQNEAQ (reference sequence). This CDR3 spans 8 amino acids. The CDR3 region has the DNA TGTGCCAGCAGCCTTACCGACTTC. This gives the protein CASSLTDF.

There are a few counts of this clonotype. The CDR3 coding sequence is TGTGCCAGCAGCGTATCTGGGGGGACAGCTGATGGCTACACCTTC. Its translation: CASSVSGGTADGYTF. J is TRBJ1-2 and V is TRBV28, with 7 bases that match TRBD1. The germline CDR1 and CDR2 sequences are MDHEN and SYDVKM. After removal of 6 bases from V and 6 bases from J, the junction contained 13 bases not matched to a gene. The length of the CDR3 is 15 residues.

The gene calls are TRBV6-1 and TRBJ2-7, with TRBD1 matching over 9 bases. The V gene end was trimmed by 4 bases and the J gene end by 0 bases; junction bases not matched to a gene: 16. Germline V gene sequence: CDR1 MNHNS, CDR2 SASEGT. The CDR3 length is 19 residues. CDR3 amino acids: CASSAAQGAGIRSSYEQYF. CDR3 DNA sequence: TGTGCCAGCAGTGCCGCACAGGGGGCTGGAATCAGGAGCTCCTACGAGCAGTACTTC.

This clonotype was seen only a few times. This chain links TRBV19 with TRBJ2-3; 10 positions match TRBD2. The V gene end was trimmed by 4 bases and the J gene end by 4 bases; junction bases not matched to a gene: 5. CDR1 is LNHDA, CDR2 SQIVND, per germline (reference sequence). This CDR3 is 15 amino acids long. The CDR3 loop reads CASSNSGRAPDTQYF. For the CDR3, the DNA is TGTGCCAGTAGTAACAGCGGGAGGGCCCCAGATACGCAGTATTTT. Together with reference TRBV19 and TRBJ2-3, the CDR3 gives the full variable domain: DGGITQSPKYLFRKEGQNVTLSCEQNLNHDAMYWYRQDPGQGLRLIYYSQIVNDFQKGDIAEGYSVSREKKESFPLTVTSAQKNPTAFYLCASSNSGRAPDTQYFGPGTRLTVL.

The chain links TRBV20-1 to TRBJ2-3; TRBD1 matches 9 bases. Germline CDR1 and CDR2: DFQATT and SNEGSKA (reference sequence). Trimming cost V 6 bases and J 0 bases; bases outside gene matches: 7. The CDR3 is 15 residues long. CDR3 region: CSALGGTGSTDTQYF. In nucleotides, the CDR3 is TGCAGTGCCCTCGGGGGGACAGGGAGCACAGATACGCAGTATTTT.

This chain connects TRBV11-1 to TRBJ2-2; D possibly corresponds to TRBD1 (6 bases). CDR3 length: 14 residues. Per germline, CDR1 SGHAT and CDR2 FQDESV (reference sequence). The V and J ends lost 4 bases and 6 bases respectively, with 12 bases between them. As DNA, the CDR3 is TGTGCCAGCAGCTCGCTACAGGGACCCGGGGAGCTGTTTTTT. This sequence encodes CASSSLQGPGELFF.

The chain is built from TRBV20-1 and TRBJ2-7; D is possibly TRBD1 or TRBD2 (5 bases each). Trimming shortened V by 5 bases and J by 5 bases, and 13 bases separated the two germline ends. The germline V gene encodes CDR1 DFQATT and CDR2 SNEGSKA (reference sequence). The CDR3 is made up of 12 amino acids. CDR3 sequence: CSAWGSLNEQYF. In DNA, the CDR3 is TGCAGTGCTTGGGGGAGTCTCAACGAGCAGTACTTC.

The chain carries TRBV5-8 and TRBJ2-7; 7 nucleotides match TRBD2. The CDR3 runs to 19 residues. Losses at the gene ends were 0 bases for V and 3 bases for J; bases not matched to a gene: 18. Germline CDR1 is SGHTS and CDR2 is YDEGEE. CDR3 DNA sequence: TGTGCCAGCAGCTTGGGTGTTCGTTTGGCGGGAGCAAACTTCTACGAGCAGTACTTC. It is translated as CASSLGVRLAGANFYEQYF.

This clonotype was picked up a small number of times. The chain couples TRBV7-9 to TRBJ2-3, with D possibly TRBD2 on 5 matching bases. This CDR3 is 16 amino acids long. Germline V gives CDR1 SEHNR, CDR2 FQNEAQ (reference sequence). V lost 5 bases and J 1 base, leaving 16 bases between the germline ends. The CDR3 reads CASSRVRGRRTDTQYF. The CDR3 coding sequence is TGTGCCAGCAGCCGGGTCCGAGGGCGTCGCACAGATACGCAGTATTTT.

This clonotype was seen a handful of times. The rearrangement uses TRBV20-1 and TRBJ1-5, with 11 bases fitting TRBD1. The CDR3 is 14 residues long. V lost 5 bases, J lost 7 bases, and 7 bases stayed unmatched. In germline, CDR1 is DFQATT, CDR2 SNEGSKA (reference sequence). The CDR3 coding sequence is TGCAGTGCTTGGGACAGGGGGAGGAGACAGCCCCAGCATTTT. It is translated as CSAWDRGRRQPQHF.

CDR3 sequence: CASRSPGHRNKETQYF. CDR3 DNA: TGTGCCAGCAGGTCCCCGGGGCATCGAAACAAAGAGACCCAGTACTTC. This sequence joins TRBV3-1 and TRBJ2-5; D tentatively reads TRBD1 or TRBD2 (5 bases each). V dropped 6 bases and J dropped 3 bases, with 20 bases sitting between them. CDR1 and CDR2 from the germline V gene are LGHDT and YNNKEL (reference sequence). CDR3 size: 16 residues.

In this sample, this clonotype turned up a few times. The chain links TRBV7-9 to TRBJ2-7; no clear D gene. The CDR3 contains 15 residues. Trimming took off 1 base at V and 2 bases at J, with 12 bases between the two ends. Germline V CDR1 and CDR2: SEHNR, FQNEAQ (reference sequence). CDR3 DNA sequence: TGTGCCAGCAGCTTAGATAAGACTCAACCCTACGAGCAGTACTTC. It encodes CASSLDKTQPYEQYF.

V is TRBV21-1 and J is TRBJ2-3. TRBV21-1 is listed as a pseudogene. CDR3 length: 18 residues. CDR3 DNA sequence: TGTGCCAGCAGCAGACATCTCGCCGACCGCGGCTGCACAGATACGCAGTATTTT. It translates to CASSRHLADRGCTDTQYF.

The gene calls are TRBV19 and TRBJ1-5; D unresolved. CDR3 length: 13 amino acids. Trimming stripped 3 bases from V and 4 bases from J, with 7 bases between. Per the germline V gene, CDR1 is LNHDA and CDR2 is SQIVND (reference sequence). CDR3 in amino acids: CASSIESNQPQHF. In DNA, the CDR3 is TGTGCCAGTAGTATCGAGTCGAATCAGCCCCAGCATTTT.